This TCR beta chain originates from a study of long-term antiretroviral therapy in people with HIV. General study points: Repertoires with HIV possessed tighter CDR3 length spans than those of controls. All time points showed a repertoire dominated by clones expanded before ART.

Survey level was the resolution at which the v3.0 immunoSEQ assay ran. Produced via immunoSEQ multiplex PCR; TCRdb's table is partial and in-frame only. The repertoire consists of 20,000 or so clones, with roughly 84% occurring once and the leading ten covering 4.3%. This clone was counted only a few times. Antigen specificity is unknown. The CDR3 covers 16 residues. J gave up 8 bases and V 7 bases, and 18 bases lay outside the gene matches. Germline-derived CDR1 and CDR2 are MDHEN and SYDVKM. The V and J genes are TRBV28 and TRBJ1-2; TRBD1 matches at 8 bases. The sequenced sample was unsorted PBMCs, obtained less than 6 years after starting antiretroviral therapy. This clonotype was obtained from a man aged 30 to 45 with HIV. The CDR3 here is CASTATGQGRFVGYTF. For the CDR3, the DNA is TGTGCCAGCACGGCGACCGGACAGGGACGTTTCGTAGGCTACACCTTC.